One sample yielded the 21 T cell receptor beta chains listed below, sequenced in a study of T-cell memory formation after mild COVID-19. TCRdb analysed the 5' RACE reads with MiXCR anew, one entry per CDR3 protein. This sample carries some 440,000 distinct CDR3 sequences, approximately 25% of them seen once, and the ten largest clones take under 15%. What was sequenced was PBMCs or a T cell subset sorted from them (not recorded which). These receptors originate from an adult woman who had mild COVID-19 (a few samples of this study predate the infection). Cell type and time point are not known.

V and J are TRBV4-3 and TRBJ2-7; D uncertain. Trimming removed 2 bases from V and 2 bases from J, with 7 bases in between. CDR1 LGHNA and CDR2 YSLEER come from the germline V gene. CDR3 length: 13 residues. CDR3 amino acids: CASSQYPTYEQYF. The CDR3, as DNA: TGCGCCAGCAGCCAATACCCAACCTACGAGCAGTACTTC.

The chain links TRBV15 to TRBJ1-4; tentative D call: TRBD1 (5 bases). CDR3 length equals 15 residues. Trimming took off 0 bases at V and 5 bases at J, with 10 bases between the two ends. Germline assignment: CDR1 LNHNV and CDR2 YYDKDF (reference sequence). In nucleotides, the CDR3 is TGTGCCACCAGCAGAGATTATGCAGGGAATGAAAAACTGTTTTTT. Translation gives CATSRDYAGNEKLFF.

This clonotype occurred a few times. The CDR3 region has the DNA TGTGCCAGCAGCCCGTCCTCTTGGGGGACAGGGGATATAATGTCGGAAGCTTTCTTT. Protein sequence: CASSPSSWGTGDIMSEAFF. The chain is built from TRBV5-5 and TRBJ1-1; the match to TRBD1 covers 10 bases. Germline CDR1 is SGHKS and CDR2 is YYEKEE (reference sequence). The V and J ends lost 4 bases and 8 bases, in that order; junction bases with no gene match: 23. The CDR3 has 19 amino acids.

This clonotype was seen more than once but under ten times. This chain joins TRBV6-2 or TRBV6-3 and TRBJ2-1; D might be TRBD1 or TRBD2, each matching 5 bases. The V end lost 0 bases, the J end lost 2 bases, and 11 bases lay between the germline ends. Germline CDR1 reads MNHEY; CDR2 reads SVGEGT. CDR3 length equals 16 residues. The CDR3: CASSYSRGVTYNEQFF. The CDR3 DNA sequence: TGTGCCAGCAGTTACTCGAGGGGAGTCACCTACAATGAGCAGTTCTTC.

The V gene is TRBV7-2, the J gene TRBJ2-4, with 7 bases matching TRBD1. The V gene's germline CDR1 is SGHTA and CDR2 FQGNSA. The CDR3 is 14 residues long. With 5 bases clipped from V and 9 bases from J, the junction kept 10 bases outside the gene matches. The CDR3 DNA reads TGTGCCAGCAGCAACACCAGACAGGGCGTCATTCAGTACTTC. It is translated as CASSNTRQGVIQYF.

This clonotype has only a few counts. This chain joins TRBV11-3 and TRBJ2-1, with D tentatively TRBD1 (6 bases). In germline, CDR1 is SGHNT, CDR2 YENEEA. The V and J ends lost 5 bases and 5 bases respectively, with 16 bases between them. This CDR3 spans 15 amino acids. The CDR3 DNA reads as TGTGCCAGCAGCACAGGGTTTCGGACAGACAATGAGCAGTTCTTC. Amino acids: CASSTGFRTDNEQFF.

This clonotype has a handful of counts. The V and J genes are TRBV11-3 and TRBJ2-7; D uncertain. V was clipped by 5 bases and J by 2 bases, with 13 bases between them. CDR1 and CDR2 (germline): SGHNT, YENEEA. This CDR3 is 14 amino acids long. The CDR3 DNA is TGTGCCAGCAGCCAAGATCGTAGACCCTACGAGCAGTACTTC. It yields the protein CASSQDRRPYEQYF.

V gene TRBV12-3 or TRBV12-4 combines with J gene TRBJ2-1, with D unclear. Deletions cut 6 bases from V and 6 bases from J, with 15 bases between. The CDR3 has 14 amino acids. CDR3 in amino acids: CASRKPGSPNEQFF. In nucleotides, the CDR3 is TGTGCCAGCAGAAAACCCGGGTCCCCCAATGAGCAGTTCTTC.

The chain recombines TRBV6-5 with TRBJ2-7; tentative D call: TRBD1 (5 bases). The CDR3 runs to 15 residues. CDR1 and CDR2 from the germline V gene are MNHEY and SVGAGI. The V and J ends lost 2 bases and 0 bases respectively, with 11 bases between them. CDR3 region: CASSYQDTYSYEQYF. The DNA for the CDR3 is TGTGCCAGCAGTTACCAGGACACCTACTCCTACGAGCAGTACTTC.

The chain is built from TRBV30 and TRBJ1-2, with TRBD1 as a possible D gene (5 bases). This CDR3 contains 13 residues. The V gene's germline CDR1 is GTSNPN and CDR2 SVGIG (reference sequence). Trimming pared 4 bases from V and 3 bases from J, leaving 12 bases between. The CDR3 DNA is TGTGCCTGGAAACTTCGGGACGACTATGGCTACACCTTC. It specifies CAWKLRDDYGYTF.

This chain connects TRBV10-3 to TRBJ1-2, with 8 bases aligning to TRBD1. The junction had 10 bases not matched to a gene; V was cut back by 6 bases and J by 4 bases. This CDR3 is built from 15 residues. Germline V gene data show CDR1 as ENHRY and CDR2 as SYGVKD. For the CDR3, the DNA is TGTGCCATCAGAGATTCAGCGACAGGGGTCTATGGCTACACCTTC. The encoded protein is CAIRDSATGVYGYTF.

The V call is TRBV24-1, the J call TRBJ2-7, with D hard to call. Trimming stripped 4 bases from V and 8 bases from J, with 14 bases between. From germline, CDR1 is KGHDR and CDR2 SFDVKD. The CDR3 consists of 13 residues. CDR3 DNA sequence: TGTGCCACCAGTGACCCCCTGGCGAACAAGCAGTACTTC. It yields the protein CATSDPLANKQYF.

This clonotype was detected a few times. The chain recombines TRBV24-1 with TRBJ2-1, with TRBD2 matching over 13 bases. CDR1 and CDR2 from the germline V gene are KGHDR and SFDVKD. The J segment lost 5 bases and the V segment lost 9 bases, leaving 3 bases of the junction unmatched. The CDR3 runs 14 residues. The CDR3 DNA reads as TGTGCCACCGGACTAGCGGGAGCGGACAATGAGCAGTTCTTC. Translating it yields CATGLAGADNEQFF.

V usage is TRBV30 and J usage is TRBJ1-2; 7 bases agree with TRBD1. Germline trimming cut 5 bases from V and 2 bases from J; bases unmatched to any gene: 2. The CDR3 extends over 12 amino acids. Germline V gene lookup returns CDR1 GTSNPN and CDR2 SVGIG (reference sequence). DNA for the CDR3: TGTGCCTGGGAACAGGGGAACTATGGCTACACCTTC. It codes for CAWEQGNYGYTF. Combining the CDR3 with reference TRBV30 and TRBJ1-2 gives the whole variable domain SQTIHQWPATLVQPVGSPLSLECTVEGTSNPNLYWYRQAAGRGLQLLFYSVGIGQISSEVPQNLSASRPQDRQFILSSKKLLLSDSGFYLCAWEQGNYGYTFGSGTRLTVV.

Many counts were recorded for this clonotype. V and J are TRBV5-1 and TRBJ2-1, with 7 bases lining up with TRBD1. CDR3 length: 14 amino acids. Germline CDR1 reads SGHRS; CDR2 reads YFSETQ. V lost 0 bases and J lost 5; bases outside the gene matches: 2. The CDR3 nucleotides are TGCGCCAGCAGCTTGGGACAGGGAAACAATGAGCAGTTCTTC. Translation: CASSLGQGNNEQFF.

V usage is TRBV2 and J usage is TRBJ2-2; no clear D gene. The ends were cut back, 2 bases at V and 1 base at J, with 5 bases in the middle. The CDR3 totals 14 residues. In germline, CDR1 is SNHLY, CDR2 FYNNEI. The CDR3 spells CASSELKNTGELFF. CDR3 sequence (DNA): TGTGCCAGCAGTGAACTAAAGAACACCGGGGAGCTGTTTTTT.

In this sample, this clonotype turned up a few times. The J gene is TRBJ2-7, the V gene TRBV12-3 or TRBV12-4; a weak D match, TRBD2 (5 bases). Trimming shortened V by 5 bases and J by 3 bases, and 11 bases separated the two germline ends. The CDR3 consists of 13 residues. The CDR3 reads CASSLLGGYEQYF. CDR3 in DNA: TGTGCCAGCAGTCTTCTCGGAGGCTACGAGCAGTACTTC.

The chain couples TRBV6-5 to TRBJ2-5, with 8 nucleotides matching TRBD2. Trimming removed 5 bases from V and 2 bases from J; junction bases left unmatched: 10. The germline V gene encodes CDR1 MNHEY and CDR2 SVGAGI. The length of the CDR3 is 16 residues. The CDR3 sequence: CASSPLPGTRQETQYF. The CDR3 coding sequence is TGTGCCAGCAGTCCCCTCCCCGGGACTAGGCAAGAGACCCAGTACTTC.

Many counts were recorded for this clonotype. The rearrangement uses TRBV5-5 and TRBJ1-2; no reliable D call. CDR3 length: 11 amino acids. Germline CDR1 SGHKS, CDR2 YYEKEE (reference sequence). The V end lost 4 bases, the J end lost 0 bases, and 1 base lay between the germline ends. The CDR3 coding sequence is TGTGCCAGCAGCCCTAACTATGGCTACACCTTC. The encoded protein is CASSPNYGYTF.

The rearrangement joins TRBV4-2 to TRBJ2-7; TRBD1 is a possible D gene (5 bases). The CDR3 has 15 amino acids. Germline lookup yields CDR1 LGHNA and CDR2 YNFKEQ. The V end lost 2 bases, the J end lost 0 bases, and 11 bases lay between the germline ends. This CDR3 reads CASSQRLTASYEQYF. DNA of the CDR3: TGTGCCAGCAGCCAAAGACTGACAGCCTCCTACGAGCAGTACTTC.

V gene TRBV25-1 combines with J gene TRBJ1-1, with D tentatively TRBD1 (5 bases). Germline CDR1 is MGHDK and CDR2 is SYGVNS. V was cut by 3 bases and J by 5 bases, with 13 bases left in between. The CDR3 is 14 amino acids. In DNA form, the CDR3 reads TGTGCCAGCAGTGAGGCCGGGGGAGGGACTGAAGCTTTCTTT. It translates to CASSEAGGGTEAFF.